The entry that follows covers one T cell receptor (beta chain) sequence. Antigen specificity is unknown. This sample was included in a study of T cells expressing NK-cell markers. Overall study results and limits: One observes that, in a handful of donors, these clonotypes were also the leading ones within the CD3+CD56-NKG2C+ fraction.

Germline assignment: CDR1 SGHRS and CDR2 YFSETQ. CDR3 length: 16 amino acids. Using the 5' RACE reads, TCRdb records one entry per CDR3 protein without DNA. Recorded here are more than 400,000 distinct CDR3 sequences; the top ten clones represent approximately 6.8%. The chain couples TRBV5-1 to TRBJ2-3; TCRdb reports TRBD1, a call that lacks DNA to check it against. The material sequenced was blood T cells: a sorted CD56 or NKG2C T cell subset, CD4+ or CD8+ T cells, or bulk PBMC T cells (not recorded which). The receptor was derived from a woman between 18 and 70 years old in good health. CDR3 residues: CASSLGRQLSTDTQYF.